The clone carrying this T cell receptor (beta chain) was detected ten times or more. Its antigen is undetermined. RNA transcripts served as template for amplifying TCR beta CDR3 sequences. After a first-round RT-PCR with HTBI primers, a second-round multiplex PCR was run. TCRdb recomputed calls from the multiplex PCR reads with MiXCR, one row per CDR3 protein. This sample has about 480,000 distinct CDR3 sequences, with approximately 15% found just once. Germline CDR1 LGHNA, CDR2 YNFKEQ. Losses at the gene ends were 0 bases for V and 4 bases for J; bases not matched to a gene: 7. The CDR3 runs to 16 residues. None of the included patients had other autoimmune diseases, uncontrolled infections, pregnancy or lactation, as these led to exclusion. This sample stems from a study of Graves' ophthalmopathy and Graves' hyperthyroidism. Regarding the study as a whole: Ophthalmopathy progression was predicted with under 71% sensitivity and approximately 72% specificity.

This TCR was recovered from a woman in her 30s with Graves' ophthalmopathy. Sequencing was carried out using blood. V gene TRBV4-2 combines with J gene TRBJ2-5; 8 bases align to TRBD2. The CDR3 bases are TGTGCCAGCAGCCAAGAATCAGCGGGGGCGTCAGAGACCCAGTACTTC. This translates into CASSQESAGASETQYF.